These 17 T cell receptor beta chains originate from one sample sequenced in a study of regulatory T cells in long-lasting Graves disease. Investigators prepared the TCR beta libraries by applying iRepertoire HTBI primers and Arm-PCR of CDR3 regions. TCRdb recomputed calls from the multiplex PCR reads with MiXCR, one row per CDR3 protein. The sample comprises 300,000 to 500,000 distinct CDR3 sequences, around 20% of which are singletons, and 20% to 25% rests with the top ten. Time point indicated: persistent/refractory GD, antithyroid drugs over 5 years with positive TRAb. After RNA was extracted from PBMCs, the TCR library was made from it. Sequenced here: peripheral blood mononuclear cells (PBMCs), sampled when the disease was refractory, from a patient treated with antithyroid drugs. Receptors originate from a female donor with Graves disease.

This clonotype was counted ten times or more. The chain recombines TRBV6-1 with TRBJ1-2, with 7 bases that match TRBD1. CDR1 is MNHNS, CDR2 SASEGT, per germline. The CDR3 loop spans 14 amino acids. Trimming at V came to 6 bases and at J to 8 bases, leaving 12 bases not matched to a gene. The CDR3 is CASRSRTGEGGYTF. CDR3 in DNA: TGTGCCAGCAGGTCAAGGACAGGAGAAGGCGGCTACACCTTC.

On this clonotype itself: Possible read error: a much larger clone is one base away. CDR3 in DNA: TGTGCCAGCCCACCCACCCCGGGACAGGTAAATCAGCCCCAGCATTTT. As protein: CASPPTPGQVNQPQHF. The V gene is TRBV28, the J gene TRBJ1-5; TRBD1 agrees at 8 bases. The V gene's germline CDR1 is MDHEN and CDR2 SYDVKM. The CDR3 sequence is 16 residues long. The trim removed 8 bases at V and 4 bases at J, leaving 13 bases unmatched. The full variable domain, rest sourced from reference TRBV28 and TRBJ1-5, is DVKVTQSSRYLVKRTGEKVFLECVQDMDHENMFWYRQDPGLGLRLIYFSYDVKMKEKGDIPEGYSVSREKKERFSLILESASTNQTSMYLCASPPTPGQVNQPQHFGDGTRLSIL.

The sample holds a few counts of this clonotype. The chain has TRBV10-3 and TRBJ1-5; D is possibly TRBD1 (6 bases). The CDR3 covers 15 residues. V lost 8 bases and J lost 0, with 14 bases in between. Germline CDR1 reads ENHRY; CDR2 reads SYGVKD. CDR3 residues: CAIGSTGGSNQPQHF. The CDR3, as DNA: TGTGCCATCGGCTCGACAGGAGGTAGCAATCAGCCCCAGCATTTT.

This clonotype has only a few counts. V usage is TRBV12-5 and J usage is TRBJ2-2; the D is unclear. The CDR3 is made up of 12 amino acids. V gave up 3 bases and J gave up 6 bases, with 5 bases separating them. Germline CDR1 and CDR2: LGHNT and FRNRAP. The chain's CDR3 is CASGFSAGELFF. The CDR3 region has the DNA TGTGCTAGTGGTTTTTCAGCCGGGGAGCTGTTTTTT.

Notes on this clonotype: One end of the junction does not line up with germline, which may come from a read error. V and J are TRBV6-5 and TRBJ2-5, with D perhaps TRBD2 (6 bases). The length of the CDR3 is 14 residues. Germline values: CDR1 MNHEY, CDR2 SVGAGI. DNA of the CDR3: TGTGCCAGCAGTTACAGTAGCGGCCGGTGGACCCGGTACTTC. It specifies CASSYSSGRWTRYF.

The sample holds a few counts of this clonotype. The CDR3 DNA is TGTGCCAGCAGTTTAGTGGCGGGTTCAGATACGCAGTATTTT. Protein sequence: CASSLVAGSDTQYF. The chain joins TRBV27 to TRBJ2-3; D may be TRBD2 (5 bases). The germline V and J ends were trimmed by 2 bases and 4 bases, with 10 bases remaining between them. There are 14 residues in the CDR3. Germline V gives CDR1 MNHEY, CDR2 SMNVEV (reference sequence).

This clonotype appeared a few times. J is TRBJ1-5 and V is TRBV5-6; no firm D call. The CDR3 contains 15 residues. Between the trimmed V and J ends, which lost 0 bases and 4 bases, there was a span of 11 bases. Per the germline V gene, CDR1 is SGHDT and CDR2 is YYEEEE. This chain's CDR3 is CASSLGAARNQPQHF. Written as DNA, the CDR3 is TGTGCCAGCAGCTTGGGGGCAGCACGAAATCAGCCCCAGCATTTT. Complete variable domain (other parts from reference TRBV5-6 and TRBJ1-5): DAGVTQSPTHLIKTRGQQVTLRCSPKSGHDTVSWYQQALGQGPQFIFQYYEEEERQRGNFPDRFSGHQFPNYSSELNVNALLLGDSALYLCASSLGAARNQPQHFGDGTRLSIL.

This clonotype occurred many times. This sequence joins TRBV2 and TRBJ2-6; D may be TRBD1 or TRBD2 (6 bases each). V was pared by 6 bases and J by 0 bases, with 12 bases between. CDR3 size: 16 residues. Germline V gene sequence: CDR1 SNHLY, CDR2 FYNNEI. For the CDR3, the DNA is TGTGCCAGCAGGGAGGGGGATTACTCTGGGGCCAACGTCCTGACTTTC. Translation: CASREGDYSGANVLTF.

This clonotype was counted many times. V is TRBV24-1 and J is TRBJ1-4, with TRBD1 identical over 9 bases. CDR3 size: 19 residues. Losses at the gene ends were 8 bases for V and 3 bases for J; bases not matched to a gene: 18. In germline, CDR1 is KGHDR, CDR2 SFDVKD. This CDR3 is CATTGTGMLVFLANEKLFF. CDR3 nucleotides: TGTGCCACCACCGGGACAGGGATGTTGGTATTTCTCGCTAATGAAAAACTGTTTTTT.

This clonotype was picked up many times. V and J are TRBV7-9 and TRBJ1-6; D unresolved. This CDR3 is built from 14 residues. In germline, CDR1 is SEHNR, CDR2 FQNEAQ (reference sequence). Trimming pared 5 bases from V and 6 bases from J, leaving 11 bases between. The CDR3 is CASSPPGANSPLHF. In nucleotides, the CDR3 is TGTGCCAGCAGCCCACCGGGCGCTAATTCACCCCTCCACTTT.

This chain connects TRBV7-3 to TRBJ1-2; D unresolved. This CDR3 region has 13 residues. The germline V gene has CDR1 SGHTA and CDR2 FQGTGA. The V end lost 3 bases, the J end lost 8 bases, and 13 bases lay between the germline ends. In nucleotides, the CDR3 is TGTGCCAGCAGCTTTAACGACATAGAAGGCTACACCTTC. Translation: CASSFNDIEGYTF.

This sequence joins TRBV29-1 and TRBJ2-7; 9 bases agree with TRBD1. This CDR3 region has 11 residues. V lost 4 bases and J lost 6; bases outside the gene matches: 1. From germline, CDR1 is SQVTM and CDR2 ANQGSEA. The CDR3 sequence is CSVVTGGEQYF. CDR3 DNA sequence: TGCAGCGTTGTGACAGGGGGCGAGCAGTACTTC.

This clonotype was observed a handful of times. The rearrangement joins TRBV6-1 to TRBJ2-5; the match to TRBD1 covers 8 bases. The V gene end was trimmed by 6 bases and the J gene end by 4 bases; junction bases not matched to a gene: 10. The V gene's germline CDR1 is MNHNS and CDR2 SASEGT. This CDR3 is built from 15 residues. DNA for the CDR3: TGTGCCAGCAGACAAGGACAGGGTGGACGAGAGACCCAGTACTTC. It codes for CASRQGQGGRETQYF.

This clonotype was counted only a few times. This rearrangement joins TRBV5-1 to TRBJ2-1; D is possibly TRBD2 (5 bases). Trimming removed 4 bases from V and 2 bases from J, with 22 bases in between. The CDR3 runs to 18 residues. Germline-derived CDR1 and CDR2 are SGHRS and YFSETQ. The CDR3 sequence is CASSVGYSGSRAYNEQFF. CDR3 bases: TGCGCCAGCAGCGTGGGCTACAGCGGTAGTAGGGCCTACAATGAGCAGTTCTTC.

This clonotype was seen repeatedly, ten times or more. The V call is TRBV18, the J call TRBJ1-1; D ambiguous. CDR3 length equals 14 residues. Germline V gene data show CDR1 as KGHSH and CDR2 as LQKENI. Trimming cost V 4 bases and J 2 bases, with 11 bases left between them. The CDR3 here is CASSLWESNTEAFF. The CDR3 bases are TGTGCCAGCTCACTCTGGGAGAGTAACACTGAAGCTTTCTTT.

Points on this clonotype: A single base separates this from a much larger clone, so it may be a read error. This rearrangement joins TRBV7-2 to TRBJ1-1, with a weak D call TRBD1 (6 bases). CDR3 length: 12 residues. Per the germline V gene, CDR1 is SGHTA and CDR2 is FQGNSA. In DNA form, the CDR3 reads TGTGCCAGCAGCTCAGGACAGAACAAAGCTTCCTTT. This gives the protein CASSSGQNKASF.

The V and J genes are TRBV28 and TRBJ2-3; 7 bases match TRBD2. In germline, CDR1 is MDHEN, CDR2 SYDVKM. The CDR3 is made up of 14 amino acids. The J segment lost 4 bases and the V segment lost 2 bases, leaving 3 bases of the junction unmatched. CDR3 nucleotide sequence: TGTGCCAGCAGTTTACCCGCGGGGGCAGATACGCAGTATTTT. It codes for CASSLPAGADTQYF. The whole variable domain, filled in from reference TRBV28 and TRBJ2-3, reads DVKVTQSSRYLVKRTGEKVFLECVQDMDHENMFWYRQDPGLGLRLIYFSYDVKMKEKGDIPEGYSVSREKKERFSLILESASTNQTSMYLCASSLPAGADTQYFGPGTRLTVL.